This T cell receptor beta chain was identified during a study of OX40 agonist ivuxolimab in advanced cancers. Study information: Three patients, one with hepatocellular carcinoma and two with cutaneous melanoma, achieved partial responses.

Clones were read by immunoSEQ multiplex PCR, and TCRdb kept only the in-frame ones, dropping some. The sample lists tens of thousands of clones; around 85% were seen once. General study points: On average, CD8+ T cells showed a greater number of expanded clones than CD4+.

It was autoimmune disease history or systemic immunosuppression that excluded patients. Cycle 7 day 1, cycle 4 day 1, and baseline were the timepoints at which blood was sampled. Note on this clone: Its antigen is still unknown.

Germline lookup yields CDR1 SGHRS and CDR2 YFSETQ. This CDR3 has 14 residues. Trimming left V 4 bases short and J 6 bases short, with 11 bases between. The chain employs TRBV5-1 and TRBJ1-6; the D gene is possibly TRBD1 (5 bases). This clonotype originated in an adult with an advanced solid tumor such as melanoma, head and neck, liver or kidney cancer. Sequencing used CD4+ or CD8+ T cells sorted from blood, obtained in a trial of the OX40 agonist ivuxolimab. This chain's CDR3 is CASSQDRINSPLHF. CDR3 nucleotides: TGCGCCAGCAGCCAAGACAGAATTAATTCACCCCTCCACTTT.